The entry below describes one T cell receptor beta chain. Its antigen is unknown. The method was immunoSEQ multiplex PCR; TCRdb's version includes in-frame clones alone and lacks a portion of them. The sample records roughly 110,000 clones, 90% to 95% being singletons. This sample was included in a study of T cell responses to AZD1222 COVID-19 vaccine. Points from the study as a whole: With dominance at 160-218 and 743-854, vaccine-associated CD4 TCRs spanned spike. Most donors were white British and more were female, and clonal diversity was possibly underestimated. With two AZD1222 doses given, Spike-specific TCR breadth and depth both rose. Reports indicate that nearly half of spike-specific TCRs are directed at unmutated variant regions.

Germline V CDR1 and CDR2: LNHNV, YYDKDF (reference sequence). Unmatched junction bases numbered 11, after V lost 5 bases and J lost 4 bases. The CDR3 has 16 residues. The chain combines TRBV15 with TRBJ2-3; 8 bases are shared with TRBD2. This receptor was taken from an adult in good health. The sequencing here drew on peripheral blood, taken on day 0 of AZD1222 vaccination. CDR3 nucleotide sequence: TGTGCCACCAGCGGTAGGACTAGCCCAGTGTCAGATACGCAGTATTTT. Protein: CATSGRTSPVSDTQYF.